A selection of T cell receptor beta chains follows, all from one sample in a study of identical twins. In TCRdb, the 5' RACE reads were re-called with MiXCR into one record per CDR3 protein. The sample gives 550,000 to 800,000 distinct CDR3 sequences, just over 7% of which show up once; about 1.5% is in the top ten. A further study also used this sample, focusing on yellow fever vaccine responses in identical twins.

The specimen sequenced was PBMCs. These receptor sequences come from a young woman in good health. CDR3s include the opening cysteine and the closing phenylalanine or tryptophan. Each record gives: clone size, V gene, J gene, D gene, CDR3 DNA, CDR3 protein. D genes are given only for firm matches. Some rows have no size entry. The others give once, few or many, or a class for an expanded clone.

-,TRBV3-1,TRBJ2-2,TRBD2,TGTGCCAGCAGCCAACGGGAGGGCCTAGGGACCGGGGAGCTGTTTTTT,CASSQREGLGTGELFF
-,TRBV18,TRBJ2-1,-,TGTGCCAGCTCACCAAATGGATCCCCGGGCGATGAGCAGTTCTTC,CASSPNGSPGDEQFF
few,TRBV12-3/TRBV12-4,TRBJ2-1,TRBD2,TGTGCCAGCAGACCCACCGGACTAGGCAGGGCCAATGAGCAGTTCTTC,CASRPTGLGRANEQFF
few,TRBV5-1,TRBJ2-7,TRBD1,TGCGCCAGCAGGCAATCACCCGGGACAGAAGACTACGAGCAGTACTTC,CASRQSPGTEDYEQYF
few,TRBV27,TRBJ2-7,-,TGTGCCACCAAAACCTCGAGCGAGCAGTACTTC,CATKTSSEQYF
many,TRBV2,TRBJ2-3,TRBD2,TGTGCCAGCGGACGTTTAGCGGGGAACACAGATACGCAGTATTTT,CASGRLAGNTDTQYF
many,TRBV11-2,TRBJ2-1,-,TGTGCCAGCAGCTTATCTTCCGGGACACGTTACAATGAGCAGTTCTTC,CASSLSSGTRYNEQFF
-,TRBV12-3/TRBV12-4,TRBJ2-7,-,TGTGCCAGCGCGCTCTCTGGACAGACCTACGAGCAGTACTTC,CASALSGQTYEQYF
few,TRBV29-1,TRBJ2-7,TRBD1,TGCAGCGTTGTCGGGACAGGGGGAGACGAGCAGTACTTC,CSVVGTGGDEQYF
few,TRBV12-3/TRBV12-4,TRBJ2-1,-,TGTGCCAGCAGTGTTAGCAGGGGATATGAGCAGTTCTTC,CASSVSRGYEQFF
-,TRBV4-1,TRBJ1-6,-,TGCGCCAGCAGCCAAGGGCAGGGTGTGGATTCACCCCTCCACTTT,CASSQGQGVDSPLHF
many,TRBV4-1,TRBJ2-7,-,TGCGCCAGCAGCCAGCATTTGTCGTCGGACGAGCAGTACTTC,CASSQHLSSDEQYF
-,TRBV20-1,TRBJ2-1,TRBD2,TGCAGTGCTACTAAAAGCGGGGCGATCGTCGTAAATGAGCAGTCCTTC,CSATKSGAIVVNEQSF
-,TRBV12-3/TRBV12-4,TRBJ2-3,-,TGTGCCAGCAGTCCAATACCGGGGGCCAGCACAGATACGCAGTATTTT,CASSPIPGASTDTQYF
many,TRBV5-5,TRBJ2-7,-,TGTGCCAGCAGCAGGGCGCAGGGGAGCTCCTACGAGCAGTACTTC,CASSRAQGSSYEQYF
-,TRBV19,TRBJ2-2,-,TGTGCCAGTACCTCGGGTGAGCACACCGGGGAGCTGTTTTTT,CASTSGEHTGELFF
-,TRBV7-2,TRBJ2-5,-,TGTGCCACCAGTGGGGGGATAGGGGAGACCCAGTACTTC,CATSGGIGETQYF
few,TRBV12-3/TRBV12-4,TRBJ2-7,-,TGTGCCAGCAGTTTAGGCAGGGCATTATTACAAACCTACGAGCAGTACTTC,CASSLGRALLQTYEQYF
-,TRBV5-1,TRBJ2-3,TRBD2,TGCGCCAGCAGAGTCGCGGGAGCCTACACAGATACGCAGTATTTT,CASRVAGAYTDTQYF
-,TRBV12-3/TRBV12-4,TRBJ2-7,-,TGTGCCAGCAGTTTAAGGGGGGGTATCTACGAGCAGTACTTC,CASSLRGGIYEQYF
-,TRBV4-2,TRBJ2-2,TRBD2,TGTGCCAGCAGCCACGCAGGACTAGCGGGGGTTAACACCGGGGAGCTGTTTTTT,CASSHAGLAGVNTGELFF